The T cell receptor beta chain under discussion was sequenced for a study of T cell clonality in common variable immunodeficiency. Broader study findings: Common variable immunodeficiency TCR beta sequences reportedly had fewer deletions and N-nucleotide insertions.

The CDR3 is 14 residues long. The germline V gene encodes CDR1 SEHNR and CDR2 FQNEAQ (reference sequence). V dropped 5 bases and J dropped 0 bases, with 9 bases sitting between them. Details on this clone: As yet, its antigen is unknown. Coverage ceases 3 residues before the CDR3 finishes, and the germline J gene fills in the end.

Patients had low serum IgG, IgA and/or IgM and specific antibody deficiency. The CVID group had more than 12 females and 25 to 35 males, mean age roughly 39. CVID subjects had received replacement immunoglobulin for at least one year. Some clones are missing from TCRdb's copy, which holds only in-frame ones; the method was immunoSEQ multiplex PCR. Listed for the sample are about 42,000 clones, none seen a single time. The receptor comes from a human donor with common variable immunodeficiency. Sequencing used peripheral blood mononuclear cells. The rearrangement uses TRBV7-9 and TRBJ2-3; D might be TRBD1 (6 bases). The covered CDR3 bases are TGTGCCAGCAGCCAAGACAGGAGCACAGATACG. It yields the protein CASSQDRSTDT. The full CDR3 protein is CASSQDRSTDTQYF.